This TCR beta chain was recorded in a study of vaccination effects on CD4 cells after COVID-19. V was pared by 3 bases and J by 4 bases, with 12 bases of the junction left unmatched. The germline CDR1 and CDR2 sequences are SGHRS and YFSETQ. This CDR3 has 17 amino acids. Comment on this clone: The antigen remains undetermined.

Generated by immunoSEQ multiplex PCR, the TCRdb table keeps only in-frame clones and is missing some. The repertoire holds approximately 15,000 clones, around three quarters seen once, with about 17% in the top ten. Antigen-specific CD4+ T cells were first expanded with viral peptide pools by the ViraFEST assay and only then sequenced. Isolation of CD4+ T cells took place after approximately 10 days of culture. Infection with SARS-CoV-2 occurred in the person between March and December 2020, and PCR confirmed it. Participants received two doses of either the BNT162b2 or mRNA-1273 vaccine. This TCR was recovered from a human donor who had a prior SARS-CoV-2 infection. The chain is built from TRBV5-1 and TRBJ1-1, with 10 bases matching TRBD1. This specimen was CD4+ T cells from PBMCs cultured with SARS-CoV-2 spike peptides, taken after COVID-19 vaccination. The CDR3 protein is CASSSPGQGIPSTEAFF. The CDR3 DNA sequence: TGCGCCAGCAGCTCACCGGGACAGGGGATCCCGAGCACTGAAGCTTTCTTT.